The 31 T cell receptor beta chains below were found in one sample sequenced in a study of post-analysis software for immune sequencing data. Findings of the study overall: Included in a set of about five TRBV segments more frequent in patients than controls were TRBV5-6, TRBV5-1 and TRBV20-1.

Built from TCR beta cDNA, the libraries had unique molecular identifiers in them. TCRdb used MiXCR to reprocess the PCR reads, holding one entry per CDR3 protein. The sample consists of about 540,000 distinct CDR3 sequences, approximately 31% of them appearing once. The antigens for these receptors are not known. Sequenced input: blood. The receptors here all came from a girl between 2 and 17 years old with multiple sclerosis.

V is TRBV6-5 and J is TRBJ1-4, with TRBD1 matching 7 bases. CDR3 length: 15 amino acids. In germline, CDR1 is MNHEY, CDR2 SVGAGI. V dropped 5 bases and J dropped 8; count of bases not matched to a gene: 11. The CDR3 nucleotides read TGTGCCAGCAGTGGGTCGACAGGGCTCCCGGAAAAACTGTTTTTT. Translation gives CASSGSTGLPEKLFF.

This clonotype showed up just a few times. CDR3 DNA sequence: TGCGCCAGCAGCTTGCAGGGGCCCCACGAGCAGTACTTC. Its protein product is CASSLQGPHEQYF. V and J are TRBV5-1 and TRBJ2-7; D possibly corresponds to TRBD1 (6 bases). V lost 1 base and J 5 bases, leaving 10 bases between the germline ends. This CDR3 is built from 13 residues. CDR1 and CDR2 (germline): SGHRS, YFSETQ.

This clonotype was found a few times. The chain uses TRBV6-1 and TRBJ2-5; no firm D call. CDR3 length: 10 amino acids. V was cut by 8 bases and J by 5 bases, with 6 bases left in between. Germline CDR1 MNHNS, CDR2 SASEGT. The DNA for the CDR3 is TGTGCCAGCGCATGGGAGACCCAGTACTTC. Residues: CASAWETQYF.

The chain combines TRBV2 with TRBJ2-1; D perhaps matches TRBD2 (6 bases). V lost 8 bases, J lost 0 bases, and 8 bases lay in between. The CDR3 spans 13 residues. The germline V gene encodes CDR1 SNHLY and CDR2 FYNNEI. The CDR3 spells CASGGYSYNEQFF. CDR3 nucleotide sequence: TGTGCCAGCGGGGGGTACTCCTACAATGAGCAGTTCTTC.

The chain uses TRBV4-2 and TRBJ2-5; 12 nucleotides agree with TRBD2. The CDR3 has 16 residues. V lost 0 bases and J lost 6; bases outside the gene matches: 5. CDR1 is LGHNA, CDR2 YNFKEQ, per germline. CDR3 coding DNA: TGTGCCAGCAGCCAAGATCAGCTAGCGGGGGGGCAGACCCAGTACTTC. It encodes CASSQDQLAGGQTQYF.

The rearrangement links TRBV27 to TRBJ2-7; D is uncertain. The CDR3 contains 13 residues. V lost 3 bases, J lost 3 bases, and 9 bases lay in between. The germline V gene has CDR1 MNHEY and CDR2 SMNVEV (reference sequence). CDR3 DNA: TGTGCCAGCAGTTTCGGCACCCGCTACGAGCAGTACTTC. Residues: CASSFGTRYEQYF.

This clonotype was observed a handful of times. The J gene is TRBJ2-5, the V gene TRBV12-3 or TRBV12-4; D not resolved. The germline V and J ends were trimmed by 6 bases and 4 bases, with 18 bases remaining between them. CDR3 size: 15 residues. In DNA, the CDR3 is TGTGCCAGCAGCCCCCGGCCTTCCCAACCAGAGACCCAGTACTTC. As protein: CASSPRPSQPETQYF.

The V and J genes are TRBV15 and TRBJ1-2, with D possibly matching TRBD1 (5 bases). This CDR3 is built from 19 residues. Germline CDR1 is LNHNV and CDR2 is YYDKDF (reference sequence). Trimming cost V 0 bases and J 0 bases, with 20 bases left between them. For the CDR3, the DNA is TGTGCCACCAGCAGAGACCCCGGGGCTCCGCTTCGTTCTAACTATGGCTACACCTTC. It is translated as CATSRDPGAPLRSNYGYTF. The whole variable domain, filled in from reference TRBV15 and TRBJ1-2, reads DAMVIQNPRYQVTQFGKPVTLSCSQTLNHNVMYWYQQKSSQAPKLLFHYYDKDFNNEADTPDNFQSRRPNTSFCFLDIRSPGLGDTAMYLCATSRDPGAPLRSNYGYTFGSGTRLTVV.

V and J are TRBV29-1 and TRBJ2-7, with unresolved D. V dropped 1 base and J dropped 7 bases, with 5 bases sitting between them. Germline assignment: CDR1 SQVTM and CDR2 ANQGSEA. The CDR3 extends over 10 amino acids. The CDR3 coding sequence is TGCAGCGTTGAAGGGGATGAGCAGTACTTC. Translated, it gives CSVEGDEQYF.

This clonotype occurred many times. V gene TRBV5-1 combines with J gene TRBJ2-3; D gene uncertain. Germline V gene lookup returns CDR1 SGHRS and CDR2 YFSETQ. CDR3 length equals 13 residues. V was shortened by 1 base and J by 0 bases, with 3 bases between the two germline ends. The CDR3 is CASSLPSTDTQYF. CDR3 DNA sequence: TGCGCCAGCAGCTTGCCTAGCACAGATACGCAGTATTTT.

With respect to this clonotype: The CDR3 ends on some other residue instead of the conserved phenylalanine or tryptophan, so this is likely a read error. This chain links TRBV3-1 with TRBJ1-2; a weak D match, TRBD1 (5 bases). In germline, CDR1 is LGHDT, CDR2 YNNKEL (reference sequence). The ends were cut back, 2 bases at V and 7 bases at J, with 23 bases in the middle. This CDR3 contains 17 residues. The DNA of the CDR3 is TGTGCCAGCAGCCAACCACCCGGGGGGGATCTGTTACGTGGCTACACCTTA. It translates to CASSQPPGGDLLRGYTL.

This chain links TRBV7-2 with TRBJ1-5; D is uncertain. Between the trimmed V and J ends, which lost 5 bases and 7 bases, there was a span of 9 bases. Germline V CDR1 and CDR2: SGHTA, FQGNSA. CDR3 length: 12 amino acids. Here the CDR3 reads CASSPQEQPQHF. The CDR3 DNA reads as TGTGCCAGCAGCCCCCAAGAACAGCCCCAGCATTTT.

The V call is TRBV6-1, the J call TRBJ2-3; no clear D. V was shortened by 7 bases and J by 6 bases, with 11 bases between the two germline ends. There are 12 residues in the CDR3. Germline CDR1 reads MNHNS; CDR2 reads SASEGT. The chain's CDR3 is CASTLWADTQYF. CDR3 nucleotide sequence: TGTGCCAGCACCCTGTGGGCCGATACGCAGTATTTT.

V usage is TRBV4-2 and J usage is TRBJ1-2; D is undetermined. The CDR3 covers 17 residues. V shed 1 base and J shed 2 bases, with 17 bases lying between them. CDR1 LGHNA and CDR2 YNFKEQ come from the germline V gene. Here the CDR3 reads CASSQVEQSVQNYGYTF. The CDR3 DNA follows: TGTGCCAGCAGCCAAGTCGAACAGTCTGTGCAAAACTATGGCTACACCTTC.

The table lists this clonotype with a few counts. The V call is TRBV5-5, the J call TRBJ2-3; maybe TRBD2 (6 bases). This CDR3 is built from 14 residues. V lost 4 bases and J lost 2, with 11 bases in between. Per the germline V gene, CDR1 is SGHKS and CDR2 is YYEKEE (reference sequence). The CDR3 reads CASSGGPTTDTQYF. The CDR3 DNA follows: TGTGCCAGCAGCGGAGGGCCTACCACAGATACGCAGTATTTT.

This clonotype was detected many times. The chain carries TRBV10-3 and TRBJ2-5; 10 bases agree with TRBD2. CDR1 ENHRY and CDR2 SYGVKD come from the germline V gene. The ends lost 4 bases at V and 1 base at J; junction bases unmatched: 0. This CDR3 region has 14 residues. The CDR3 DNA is TGTGCCATCAGTGTAGCGGGGGGCCAAGAGACCCAGTACTTC. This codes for CAISVAGGQETQYF.

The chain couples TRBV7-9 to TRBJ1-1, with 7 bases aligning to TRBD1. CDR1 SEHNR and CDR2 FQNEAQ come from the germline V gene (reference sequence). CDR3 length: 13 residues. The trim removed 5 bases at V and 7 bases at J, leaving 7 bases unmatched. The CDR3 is CASSPGQGVEAFF. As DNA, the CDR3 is TGTGCCAGCAGCCCGGGGCAGGGGGTTGAAGCTTTCTTT.

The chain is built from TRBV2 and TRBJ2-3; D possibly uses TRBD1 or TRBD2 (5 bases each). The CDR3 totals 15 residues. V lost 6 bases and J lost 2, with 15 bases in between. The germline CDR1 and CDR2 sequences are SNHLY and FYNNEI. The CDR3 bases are TGTGCCAGCAGCCCCGACGGGGCAATCACAGATACGCAGTATTTT. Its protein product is CASSPDGAITDTQYF.

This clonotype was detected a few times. The CDR3 sequence: CASSLNRASTDTQYF. The CDR3, as DNA: TGCGCCAGCAGCCTCAATAGAGCTAGCACAGATACGCAGTATTTT. This chain connects TRBV4-1 to TRBJ2-3; no clear D. The CDR3 is 15 residues long. CDR1 MGHRA and CDR2 YSYEKL come from the germline V gene. V was clipped by 4 bases and J by 0 bases, with 11 bases between them.

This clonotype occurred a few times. The CDR3 sequence is CASRSGTGDEQYF. Here the CDR3 DNA reads TGTGCCAGCAGAAGTGGGACAGGGGACGAGCAGTACTTC. The V call is TRBV13, the J call TRBJ2-7, with 10 bases aligning to TRBD1. V shed 6 bases, J shed 5 bases, and the junction held 4 bases outside the gene matches. Germline V gives CDR1 PRHDT, CDR2 FYEKMQ (reference sequence). This CDR3 region has 13 residues.

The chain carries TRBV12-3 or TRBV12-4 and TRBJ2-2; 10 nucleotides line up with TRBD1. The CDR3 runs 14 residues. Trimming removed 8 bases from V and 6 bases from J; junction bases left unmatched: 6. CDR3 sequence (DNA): TGTGCCAGCCGACAGGGGGCCATGGCCGGGGAGCTGTTTTTT. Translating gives CASRQGAMAGELFF.

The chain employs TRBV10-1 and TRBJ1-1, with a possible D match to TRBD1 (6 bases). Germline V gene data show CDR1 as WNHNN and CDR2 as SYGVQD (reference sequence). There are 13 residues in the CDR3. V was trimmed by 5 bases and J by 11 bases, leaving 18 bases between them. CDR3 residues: CASSTSGDTKAFF. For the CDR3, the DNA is TGCGCCAGCAGTACCTCAGGGGACACTAAGGCTTTCTTT.

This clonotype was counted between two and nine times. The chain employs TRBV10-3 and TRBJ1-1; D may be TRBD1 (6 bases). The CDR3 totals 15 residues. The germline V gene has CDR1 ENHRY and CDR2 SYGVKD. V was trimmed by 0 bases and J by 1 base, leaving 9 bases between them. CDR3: CAISESVRGNTEAFF. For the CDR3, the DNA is TGTGCCATCAGTGAGTCGGTCAGGGGGAACACTGAAGCTTTCTTT.

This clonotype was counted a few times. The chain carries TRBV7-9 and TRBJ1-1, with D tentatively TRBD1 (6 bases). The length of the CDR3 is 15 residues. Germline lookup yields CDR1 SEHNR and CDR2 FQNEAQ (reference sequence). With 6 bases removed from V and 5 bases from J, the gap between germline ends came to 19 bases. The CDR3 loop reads CASSYEQGIRTEAFF. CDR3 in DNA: TGTGCCAGCAGTTATGAACAGGGAATCAGGACTGAAGCTTTCTTT.

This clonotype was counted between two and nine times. CDR3 amino acids: CAIRDPVWGQGTGELFF. In nucleotides, the CDR3 is TGTGCCATCAGAGACCCTGTCTGGGGGCAGGGCACCGGGGAGCTGTTTTTT. The chain uses TRBV10-3 and TRBJ2-2; weak D call: TRBD1 (6 bases). V was cut by 6 bases and J by 4 bases, with 21 bases left in between. The CDR3 spans 17 residues. CDR1 and CDR2 from the germline V gene are ENHRY and SYGVKD.

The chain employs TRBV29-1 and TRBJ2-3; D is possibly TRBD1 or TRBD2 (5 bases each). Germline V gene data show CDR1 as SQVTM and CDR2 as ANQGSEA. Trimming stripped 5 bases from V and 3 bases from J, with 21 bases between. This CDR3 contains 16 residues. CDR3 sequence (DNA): TGCAGCGTTCGAGGGGTGGAAGCTAGCTTTACAGATACGCAGTATTTT. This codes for CSVRGVEASFTDTQYF.

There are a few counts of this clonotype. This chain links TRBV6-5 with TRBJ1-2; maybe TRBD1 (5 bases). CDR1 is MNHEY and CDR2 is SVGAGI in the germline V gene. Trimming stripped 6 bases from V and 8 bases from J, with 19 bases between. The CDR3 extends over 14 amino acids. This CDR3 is CASRQQQGVGGYTF. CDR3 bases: TGTGCCAGCAGACAACAGCAGGGTGTCGGCGGCTACACCTTC.

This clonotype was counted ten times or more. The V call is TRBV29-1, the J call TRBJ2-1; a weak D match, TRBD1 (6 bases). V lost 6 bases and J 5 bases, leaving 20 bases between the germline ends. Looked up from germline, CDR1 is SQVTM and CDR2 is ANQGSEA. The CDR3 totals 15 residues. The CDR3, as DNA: TGCAGCGTCCCCCGCAGGACAGTCCATAACAATGAGCAGTTCTTC. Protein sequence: CSVPRRTVHNNEQFF.

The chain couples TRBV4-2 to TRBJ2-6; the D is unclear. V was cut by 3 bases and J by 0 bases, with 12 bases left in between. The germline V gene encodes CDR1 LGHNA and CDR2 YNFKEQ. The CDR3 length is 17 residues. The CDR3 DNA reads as TGTGCCAGCAGCCAGCCCCTCGATTTCTCTGGGGCCAACGTCCTGACTTTC. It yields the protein CASSQPLDFSGANVLTF.

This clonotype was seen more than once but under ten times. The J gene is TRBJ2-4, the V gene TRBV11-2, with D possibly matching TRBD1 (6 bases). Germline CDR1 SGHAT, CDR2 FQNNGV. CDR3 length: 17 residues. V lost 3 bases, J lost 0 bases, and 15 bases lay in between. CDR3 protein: CASSFGGWDIAKNIQYF. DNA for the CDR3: TGTGCCAGCAGCTTTGGGGGTTGGGACATAGCCAAAAACATTCAGTACTTC.

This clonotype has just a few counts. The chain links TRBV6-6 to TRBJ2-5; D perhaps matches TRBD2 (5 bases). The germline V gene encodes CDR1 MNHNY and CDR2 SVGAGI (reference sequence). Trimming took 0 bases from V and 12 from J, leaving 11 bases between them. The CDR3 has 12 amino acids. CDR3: CASSYSEVPEYF. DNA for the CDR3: TGTGCCAGCAGTTACTCGGAGGTGCCAGAGTACTTC.